Listed below are T cell receptor beta chains from one sample, sequenced in a study of technical replicates of blood from several donors. TCRdb's copy holds only in-frame clones and misses some; the assay was immunoSEQ multiplex PCR. The sample has some 70,000 clones; roughly nine tenths are singletons. Sample: T cells isolated from PBMCs. The receptors stem from a human donor in good health. Each CDR3 is given with its conserved first and last residue. The listing skips clone size in some rows; elsewhere it reads once, few, many or a size class.

>TRBV5-1|-|TRBJ2-7|14
CASSLGAGPWEQYF
>TRBV30|-|TRBJ2-7|14
CAWNQDWGENEQYF
>TRBV5-6|-|TRBJ2-3|13
CASSLAGTDTQYF
>TRBV7-3|-|TRBJ2-3|14
CASSSGQPPDTQYF
>TRBV6-6|once|TRBJ2-7|14
CASSYTSDSYEQYF
>TRBV13|once|TRBJ2-1|14
CASSLDREVNEQFF
>TRBV6-1|-|TRBJ1-2|14
CASSEPTGPYGYTF
>TRBV5-4|-|TRBJ2-2|16
CASSLRSGLYTGELFF
>TRBV6-4|-|TRBJ2-1|15
CASSAGTSLSNEQFF
>TRBV5-6|-|TRBJ2-7|15
CASSLGTLTPYEQYF
>TRBV19|-|TRBJ2-3|15
CASSIRSGATDTQYF
>TRBV7-9|-|TRBJ1-1|15
CASSSHRDMNTEAFF
>TRBV6-1|once|TRBJ2-7|14
CASSDTGGPYEQYF
>TRBV19|-|TRBJ2-1|14
CASSVRGSYNEQFF
>TRBV5-1|-|TRBJ2-3|16
CASSLGGQGGTDTQYF
>TRBV4-1|-|TRBJ1-2|15
CASSQDLRQGNGYTF
>TRBV9|-|TRBJ2-3|17
CASSFGLAGGVRDTQYF
>TRBV28|-|TRBJ2-3|15
CASHVGGRSADTQYF